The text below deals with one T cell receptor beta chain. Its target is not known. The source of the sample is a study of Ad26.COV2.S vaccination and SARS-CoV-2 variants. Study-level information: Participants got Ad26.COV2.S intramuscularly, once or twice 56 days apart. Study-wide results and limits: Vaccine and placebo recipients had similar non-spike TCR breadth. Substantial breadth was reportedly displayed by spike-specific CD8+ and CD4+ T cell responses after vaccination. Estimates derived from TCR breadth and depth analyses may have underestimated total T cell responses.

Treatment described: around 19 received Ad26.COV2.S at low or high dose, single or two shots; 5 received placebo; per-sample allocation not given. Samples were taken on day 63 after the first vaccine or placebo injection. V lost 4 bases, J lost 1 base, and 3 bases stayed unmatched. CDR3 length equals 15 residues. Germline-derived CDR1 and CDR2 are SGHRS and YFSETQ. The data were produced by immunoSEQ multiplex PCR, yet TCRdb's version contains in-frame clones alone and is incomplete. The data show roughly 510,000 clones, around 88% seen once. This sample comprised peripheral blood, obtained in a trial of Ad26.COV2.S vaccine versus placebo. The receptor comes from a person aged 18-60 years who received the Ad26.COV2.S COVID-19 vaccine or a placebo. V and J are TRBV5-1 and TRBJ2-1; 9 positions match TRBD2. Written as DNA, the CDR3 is TGCGCCAGCAGCACAGCGGGAGGTTCCTACAATGAGCAGTTCTTC. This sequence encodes CASSTAGGSYNEQFF.